Each of the 7 T cell receptor beta chains below was sequenced from the same sample in a study of patients and donors after allogeneic stem cell transplantation. TCRdb ran MiXCR on the RT-PCR reads and lists one entry per CDR3 protein. Of around 150,000 distinct CDR3 sequences detected, about a third appear once; the ten largest clones hold about 50%. Sequencing used blood, either unsorted or a sorted T cell fraction (not recorded which). The receptors here all came from a human donor who was either an allogeneic HSCT recipient or a stem cell or donor lymphocyte infusion donor (not recorded which). It is not recorded whose cells these are; they may come from a transplant donor.

This clonotype was seen a few times. The chain employs TRBV11-2 and TRBJ1-1; D ambiguous. This CDR3 spans 15 amino acids. Trimming took 4 bases from V and 5 from J, leaving 17 bases between them. CDR1 is SGHAT, CDR2 FQNNGV, per germline. CDR3 nucleotide sequence: TGTGCCAGCAGCTCGCCGCACCTGCGCAAAACTGAAGCTTTCTTT. Translated: CASSSPHLRKTEAFF.

This clonotype came up once. This rearrangement joins TRBV12-3 or TRBV12-4 to TRBJ1-4; D gene ambiguous. The CDR3 covers 14 residues. The V and J ends lost 2 bases and 8 bases respectively, with 12 bases between them. The CDR3 DNA follows: TGTGCCAGCAGTTTAAACGGCCCTAGAGAAAAACTGTTTTTT. This translates into CASSLNGPREKLFF.

The chain has TRBV7-3 and TRBJ2-1; D is undetermined. Germline CDR1 is SGHTA and CDR2 is FQGTGA. The V end was cut by 2 bases, the J end by 3 bases, with 11 bases between. The CDR3 loop spans 15 amino acids. The CDR3, as DNA: TGTGCCAGCAGCTTAGAAGTTTTTGGCTACAATGAGCAGTTCTTC. This sequence encodes CASSLEVFGYNEQFF.

This clonotype came up a few times. The chain combines TRBV12-3 or TRBV12-4 with TRBJ2-3; TRBD2 matches at 11 bases. The CDR3 totals 16 residues. The V segment lost 5 bases and the J segment 1 base; nucleotides outside the gene matches: 5. The CDR3: CASSPGLAVGTDTQYF. In DNA, the CDR3 is TGTGCCAGCAGTCCGGGACTAGCGGTTGGCACAGATACGCAGTATTTT.

The chain couples TRBV12-3 or TRBV12-4 to TRBJ1-5; the D gene is possibly TRBD1 (5 bases). V was clipped by 5 bases and J by 6 bases, with 17 bases between them. The CDR3 sequence is 15 residues long. The CDR3: CASSPPGPSAQPQHF. The DNA of the CDR3 is TGTGCCAGCAGTCCGCCGGGACCCTCGGCTCAGCCCCAGCATTTT.

There are a few counts of this clonotype. The chain combines TRBV29-1 with TRBJ1-3; D is unresolved. Between the trimmed V and J ends, which lost 6 bases and 0 bases, there was a span of 9 bases. CDR1 and CDR2 from the germline V gene are SQVTM and ANQGSEA. The CDR3 spans 13 residues. The CDR3 DNA reads as TGCAGCGTCCGGGTCAGCTCTGGAAACACCATATATTTT. It codes for CSVRVSSGNTIYF.

The V call is TRBV29-1, the J call TRBJ2-3; D gene unclear. CDR3 size: 12 residues. Germline CDR1 SQVTM, CDR2 ANQGSEA. V was trimmed by 6 bases and J by 6 bases, leaving 13 bases between them. CDR3 coding DNA: TGCAGCGTCGCACGTAAGGCCGATACGCAGTATTTT. It specifies CSVARKADTQYF.